One sample yielded the 5 T cell receptor beta chains listed below, sequenced in a study of Graves' ophthalmopathy and Graves' hyperthyroidism. Investigators amplified TCR beta CDR3 regions from RNA transcripts. An opening RT-PCR round employed HTBI primers and preceded a second-round multiplex PCR. TCRdb recomputed calls from the multiplex PCR reads with MiXCR, one row per CDR3 protein. The sample records hundreds of thousands of distinct CDR3 sequences, 20% to 25% being singletons. The sequencing sample was made of peripheral blood. These receptors originate from a woman between 18 and 29 years old with stable Graves' hyperthyroidism. Some clones in this sample may be carry-over from other donors' samples.

The J gene is TRBJ1-1, the V gene TRBV5-1; 7 bases fit TRBD1. J was trimmed by 4 bases and V by 2 bases; bases with no gene match: 11. The CDR3 spans 16 residues. From germline, CDR1 is SGHRS and CDR2 YFSETQ. The chain's CDR3 is CASSFAGGARGTEAFF. CDR3 DNA: TGCGCCAGCAGCTTTGCAGGGGGGGCGAGGGGCACTGAAGCTTTCTTT.

In its sample, this clonotype was seen many times. The chain joins TRBV5-1 to TRBJ2-7; tentatively, D is TRBD1 (6 bases). The CDR3 loop spans 16 amino acids. Trimming stripped 0 bases from V and 4 bases from J, with 17 bases between. CDR1 is SGHRS and CDR2 is YFSETQ in the germline V gene. The DNA for the CDR3 is TGCGCCAGCAGCTTGGACCTCGGGACACTACTTTACGAGCAGTACTTC. This gives the protein CASSLDLGTLLYEQYF.

There are a few counts of this clonotype. The V call is TRBV30, the J call TRBJ2-7; 9 bases line up with TRBD1. The germline V gene has CDR1 GTSNPN and CDR2 SVGIG (reference sequence). The trim removed 4 bases at V and 5 bases at J, leaving 6 bases unmatched. This CDR3 is 13 amino acids long. The chain's CDR3 is CAWTGQGAHEQYF. CDR3 sequence (DNA): TGTGCCTGGACGGGACAGGGCGCCCACGAGCAGTACTTC. The full variable domain, with the rest looked up from reference TRBV30 and TRBJ2-7, is SQTIHQWPATLVQPVGSPLSLECTVEGTSNPNLYWYRQAAGRGLQLLFYSVGIGQISSEVPQNLSASRPQDRQFILSSKKLLLSDSGFYLCAWTGQGAHEQYFGPGTRLTVT.

This clonotype was counted at least ten times. The V call is TRBV2, the J call TRBJ2-7; a weak D match, TRBD1 (6 bases). Per germline, CDR1 SNHLY and CDR2 FYNNEI. There are 15 residues in the CDR3. Trimming removed 7 bases from V and 4 bases from J, with 20 bases in between. The CDR3 loop is CASMATGGNIYEQYF. The CDR3 DNA reads TGTGCCAGCATGGCGACAGGTGGGAATATATACGAGCAGTACTTC. The variable domain in full, completed from reference TRBV2 and TRBJ2-7, reads EPEVTQTPSHQVTQMGQEVILRCVPISNHLYFYWYRQILGQKVEFLVSFYNNEISEKSEIFDDQFSVERPDGSNFTLKIRSTKLEDSAMYFCASMATGGNIYEQYFGPGTRLTVT.

This clonotype was detected ten times or more. The V and J genes are TRBV6-1 and TRBJ2-3, with TRBD2 matching over 13 bases. The CDR3 is 16 amino acids. Germline trimming cut 6 bases from V and 4 bases from J; bases unmatched to any gene: 7. CDR1 is MNHNS, CDR2 SASEGT, per germline. CDR3 protein: CASRWTSGSRPDTQYF. The CDR3 DNA reads as TGTGCCAGCAGATGGACTAGCGGGAGTCGTCCAGATACGCAGTATTTT.